This T cell receptor beta chain was profiled in a study of shared T cell receptors in the human thymus. Method: immunoSEQ multiplex PCR; TCRdb's copy keeps in-frame clones and lacks some. The repertoire consists of about 710,000 clones, with more than 70% occurring once and the leading ten covering more than 0.009%. This sample also appeared in a second study, on human thymus T cells. As that study records: Resections that were taken during corrective heart surgery supplied the thymus tissue. What appeared biased in thymic and blood repertoires was the usage of V and J genes. The related literature has documented a marked overlap of thymic repertoires among unrelated individuals.

This TCR came from a boy younger than two with a congenital heart defect. Sequenced sample: thymocytes.

The DNA of the CDR3 is TGTGCCAGCAGCTTAGAGTTTGGTCCAGCGGGGGGGCGGTGGGAGACCCAGTACTTC. Translated: CASSLEFGPAGGRWETQYF. J is TRBJ2-5 and V is TRBV7-2; 10 bases agree with TRBD2. The CDR3 has 19 amino acids. Looked up from germline, CDR1 is SGHTA and CDR2 is FQGNSA. The junction had 16 bases not matched to a gene; V was cut back by 1 base and J by 5 bases. The full variable domain, with the rest looked up from reference TRBV7-2 and TRBJ2-5, is GAGVSQSPSNKVTEKGKDVELRCDPISGHTALYWYRQSLGQGLEFLIYFQGNSAPDKSGLPSDRFSAERTGGSVSTLTIQRTQQEDSAVYLCASSLEFGPAGGRWETQYFGPGTRLLVL.